This record looks at one T cell receptor (beta chain) sequence and its context. The sample originates from a study of blood T cell repertoires in COVID-19. Here immunoSEQ multiplex PCR was the method, and the copy in TCRdb shows in-frame clones only, minus some. The table lists around 130,000 clones, roughly nine tenths of them singletons. Between the trimmed V and J ends, which lost 8 bases and 5 bases, there was a span of 21 bases. The CDR3 extends over 15 amino acids. Germline lookup yields CDR1 MNHEY and CDR2 SVGAGI. The source of this sequence is a man aged 65 to 85 with active or convalescent COVID-19. The material sequenced was peripheral blood. This chain links TRBV6-5 with TRBJ1-2, with a weak D call TRBD1 (5 bases). The CDR3 here is CASARSTSPGYGYTF. The CDR3 nucleotides are TGTGCCAGCGCGCGTTCCACCTCCCCAGGGTATGGCTACACCTTC.